The 27 T cell receptor beta chains below come from one sample, sequenced in a study of regulatory T cells in long-lasting Graves disease. Construction of the TCR beta libraries employed iRepertoire HTBI primers in conjunction with Arm-PCR of CDR3 regions. Each CDR3 protein gets one entry after TCRdb re-called the multiplex PCR reads with MiXCR. The table shows hundreds of thousands of distinct CDR3 sequences, with approximately 15% occurring only once. This sample's time point: newly diagnosed GD, antithyroid drugs for less than 3 months. The TCR library was prepared using RNA isolated from PBMCs. These data were also filed under a second study, of T cells in Graves' hyperthyroidism and ophthalmopathy.

The sample consisted of peripheral blood mononuclear cells (PBMCs), taken at new diagnosis, from a patient treated with antithyroid drugs. These receptors came from a man aged 40-49 years with Graves disease.

V is TRBV7-9 and J is TRBJ2-3, with 10 bases aligning to TRBD2. The CDR3 loop spans 17 amino acids. V lost 5 bases to trimming and J lost 2 bases; unmatched junction nucleotides: 10. CDR1 and CDR2 (germline): SEHNR, FQNEAQ (reference sequence). CDR3 in DNA: TGTGCCAGCAGCCTTAGCGGGGGGCTGACCATCACAGATACGCAGTATTTT. This translates into CASSLSGGLTITDTQYF.

This clonotype was counted many times. CDR3: CAWSVRGDTEAFF. The CDR3 DNA sequence: TGTGCCTGGAGTGTACGGGGAGACACTGAAGCTTTCTTT. The V call is TRBV30, the J call TRBJ1-1; no firm D call. This CDR3 is built from 13 residues. Germline CDR1 reads GTSNPN; CDR2 reads SVGIG (reference sequence). Trimming cost V 0 bases and J 3 bases, with 8 bases left between them.

This clonotype was recorded at least ten times. The genes are TRBV5-6 and TRBJ1-4; D is uncertain. This CDR3 has 14 amino acids. Germline CDR1 and CDR2: SGHDT and YYEEEE. Trimming left V 2 bases short and J 1 base short, with 6 bases between. CDR3 in amino acids: CASSFWGTNEKLFF. CDR3 sequence (DNA): TGTGCCAGCAGCTTCTGGGGAACTAATGAAAAACTGTTTTTT.

In this sample, this clonotype turned up many times. Here the CDR3 reads CAISESPYGYTF. The CDR3 region has the DNA TGTGCCATCAGTGAGTCCCCCTATGGCTACACCTTC. J is TRBJ1-2 and V is TRBV10-3; D call uncertain. The CDR3 consists of 12 residues. Trimming left V 0 bases short and J 4 bases short, with 3 bases between. The germline CDR1 and CDR2 sequences are ENHRY and SYGVKD.

This rearrangement joins TRBV24-1 to TRBJ2-5; 9 positions match TRBD2. J gave up 4 bases and V 3 bases, and 14 bases lay outside the gene matches. Germline assignment: CDR1 KGHDR and CDR2 SFDVKD. The CDR3 runs 18 residues. CDR3 sequence reads: CATSDTTRGGDGRETQYF. In DNA form, the CDR3 reads TGTGCCACCAGTGATACCACGCGGGGGGGGGATGGACGAGAGACCCAGTACTTC.

V is TRBV10-3 and J is TRBJ2-7, with D possibly TRBD1 on 5 matching bases. The CDR3 runs to 12 residues. Trimming pared 3 bases from V and 4 bases from J, leaving 7 bases between. Per germline, CDR1 ENHRY and CDR2 SYGVKD. The CDR3 here is CAISERGYEQYF. DNA for the CDR3: TGTGCCATCAGTGAAAGGGGTTACGAGCAGTACTTC.

This clonotype was seen many times. The CDR3 region is CSARTGGSYEQYF. The CDR3 DNA is TGCAGTGCACGGACAGGTGGATCCTACGAGCAGTACTTC. The chain is built from TRBV20-1 and TRBJ2-7; TRBD1 matches 7 bases. The CDR3 spans 13 residues. Trimming removed 6 bases from V and 1 base from J; junction bases left unmatched: 6. Germline V lookup: CDR1 DFQATT, CDR2 SNEGSKA (reference sequence).

This clonotype occurred a few times. V and J are TRBV12-3 or TRBV12-4 and TRBJ2-2, with D unresolved. The CDR3 sequence is 13 residues long. CDR3 sequence (DNA): TGTGCAGGGCGGCCGCCCAACACCGGGGAGCTGTTTTTT. Its protein is CAGRPPNTGELFF.

There are many counts of this clonotype. The chain is built from TRBV28 and TRBJ1-1, with 7 bases matching TRBD1. Trimming removed 5 bases from V and 8 bases from J; junction bases left unmatched: 2. The germline V gene has CDR1 MDHEN and CDR2 SYDVKM. This CDR3 spans 11 amino acids. CDR3 sequence reads: CASSDREEAFF. CDR3 sequence (DNA): TGTGCCAGCAGTGACAGGGAAGAAGCTTTCTTT.

This clonotype was recorded at least ten times. The CDR3 nucleotides read TGTGCCAGCAGCATACAGACAGGCACTAATGAAAAACTGTTTTTT. Its protein product is CASSIQTGTNEKLFF. The chain is built from TRBV7-2 and TRBJ1-4, with D possibly being TRBD1 (6 bases). This CDR3 contains 15 residues. Germline CDR1 and CDR2: SGHTA and FQGNSA. V shed 5 bases and J shed 2 bases, with 12 bases lying between them.

The table lists this clonotype with many counts. The chain links TRBV18 to TRBJ1-6, with no clear D. This CDR3 region has 15 residues. The V end lost 1 base, the J end lost 11 bases, and 15 bases lay between the germline ends. CDR1 is KGHSH, CDR2 LQKENI, per germline. CDR3 nucleotide sequence: TGTGCCAGCTCACCACAGCACGCTTCCCGGCCACCCCTCCACTTT. Its protein product is CASSPQHASRPPLHF.

This clonotype was counted at least ten times. This sequence joins TRBV28 and TRBJ2-3; D ambiguous. V shed 6 bases and J shed 0 bases, with 7 bases lying between them. This CDR3 contains 13 residues. Germline lookup yields CDR1 MDHEN and CDR2 SYDVKM. CDR3 coding DNA: TGTGCCAGCAGAATTGATAGCACAGATACGCAGTATTTT. It encodes CASRIDSTDTQYF.

This clonotype has just a few counts. The chain joins TRBV7-9 to TRBJ2-7; D is ambiguous. This CDR3 has 16 amino acids. CDR1 is SEHNR, CDR2 FQNEAQ, per germline (reference sequence). V was cut by 4 bases and J by 0 bases, with 16 bases left in between. The CDR3 DNA sequence: TGTGCCAGCAGCTCCAGAGGTCTCAGTAGCTCCTACGAGCAGTACTTC. This sequence encodes CASSSRGLSSSYEQYF. Using reference TRBV7-9 and TRBJ2-7 for the parts outside the CDR3, the full variable domain is DTGVSQNPRHKITKRGQNVTFRCDPISEHNRLYWYRQTLGQGPEFLTYFQNEAQLEKSRLLSDRFSAERPKGSFSTLEIQRTEQGDSAMYLCASSSRGLSSSYEQYFGPGTRLTVT.

The table lists this clonotype with many counts. The chain links TRBV6-1 to TRBJ2-1; 7 bases line up with TRBD2. V trimming: 6 bases; J trimming: 6 bases; junction bases outside the gene matches: 14. The CDR3 has 16 amino acids. The germline CDR1 and CDR2 sequences are MNHNS and SASEGT. The CDR3 spells CASSPREAPVANEQFF. Written as DNA, the CDR3 is TGTGCCAGCAGCCCCCGGGAGGCACCAGTGGCCAATGAGCAGTTCTTC.

This clonotype showed up many times. V and J are TRBV5-1 and TRBJ1-1, with unresolved D. V shed 2 bases and J shed 4 bases, with 9 bases lying between them. The CDR3 loop spans 13 amino acids. Germline assignment: CDR1 SGHRS and CDR2 YFSETQ. The CDR3 region has the DNA TGCGCCAGCAGCTTTGAGTGGGGCACTGAAGCTTTCTTT. Residues: CASSFEWGTEAFF.

Many counts were recorded for this clonotype. This chain links TRBV2 with TRBJ2-5; D is tentatively TRBD1 or TRBD2 (5 bases each). This CDR3 has 13 amino acids. Trimming left V 7 bases short and J 7 bases short, with 16 bases between. CDR1 is SNHLY, CDR2 FYNNEI, per germline. The CDR3 spells CASTLGPSGTQYF. Here the CDR3 DNA reads TGTGCCAGCACCTTGGGACCCTCGGGGACCCAGTACTTC.

This clonotype showed up just once. A read error is the likely source, as a far larger clone sits one nucleotide away. The chain combines TRBV5-4 with TRBJ1-1, with D maybe TRBD1 (6 bases). V was trimmed by 0 bases and J by 0 bases, leaving 9 bases between them. The CDR3 extends over 15 amino acids. CDR1 is SGHNT, CDR2 YYREEE, per germline (reference sequence). CDR3 DNA sequence: TGTGCCAGCAGCTTGGGGGGGGCCATGAACACTGAAGCTTTCTTT. Amino acid sequence: CASSLGGAMNTEAFF.

In its sample, this clonotype was seen many times. This CDR3 is CAWSRDSPYEQYF. Here the CDR3 DNA reads TGTGCCTGGAGTCGGGACAGCCCCTACGAGCAGTACTTC. The chain uses TRBV30 and TRBJ2-7, with TRBD1 identical over 7 bases. Germline V gene sequence: CDR1 GTSNPN, CDR2 SVGIG (reference sequence). This CDR3 region has 13 residues. The V segment lost 2 bases and the J segment 2 bases; nucleotides outside the gene matches: 3.

In its sample, this clonotype was seen many times. The chain couples TRBV18 to TRBJ1-1; D is perhaps TRBD1 (6 bases). The CDR3 has 16 amino acids. Trimming left V 5 bases short and J 4 bases short, with 20 bases between. Germline V gene sequence: CDR1 KGHSH, CDR2 LQKENI. The CDR3 loop reads CASSDPGHPERTEAFF. The CDR3 nucleotides are TGTGCCAGCTCAGATCCGGGACATCCCGAGCGCACTGAAGCTTTCTTT.

This chain joins TRBV5-1 and TRBJ2-5; 7 nucleotides align to TRBD1. The CDR3 extends over 16 amino acids. Germline V gene data show CDR1 as SGHRS and CDR2 as YFSETQ. V was clipped by 3 bases and J by 0 bases; unmatched bases: 8. CDR3 nucleotides: TGCGCCAGCAGCTCTGCAACAGGGGCGAACCAAGAGACCCAGTACTTC. Amino acid sequence: CASSSATGANQETQYF.

This clonotype was recorded a few times. V is TRBV15 and J is TRBJ1-2; the D gene is possibly TRBD1 (6 bases). The CDR3 is 13 amino acids. Germline lookup yields CDR1 LNHNV and CDR2 YYDKDF (reference sequence). The ends were cut back, 1 base at V and 3 bases at J, with 6 bases in the middle. This CDR3 reads CATSRGTDYGYTF. The CDR3 coding sequence is TGTGCCACCAGCAGAGGGACAGACTATGGCTACACCTTC. Full variable domain (missing parts from reference TRBV15 and TRBJ1-2): DAMVIQNPRYQVTQFGKPVTLSCSQTLNHNVMYWYQQKSSQAPKLLFHYYDKDFNNEADTPDNFQSRRPNTSFCFLDIRSPGLGDTAMYLCATSRGTDYGYTFGSGTRLTVV.

This clonotype was found many times. The chain links TRBV12-5 to TRBJ2-6; tentative D call: TRBD2 (5 bases). Looked up from germline, CDR1 is LGHNT and CDR2 is FRNRAP. This CDR3 region has 14 residues. The CDR3 coding sequence is TGTGCCTCGGGATCGGGATCTGGGGCCAACGTCCTGACTTTC. It specifies CASGSGSGANVLTF. Filled out from reference TRBV12-5 and TRBJ2-6, the complete variable domain reads DARVTQTPRHKVTEMGQEVTMRCQPILGHNTVFWYRQTMMQGLELLAYFRNRAPLDDSGMPKDRFSAEMPDATLATLKIQPSEPRDSAVYFCASGSGSGANVLTFGAGSRLTVL.

This clonotype was recorded once. J is TRBJ1-6 and V is TRBV2, with D maybe TRBD1 (6 bases). Looked up from germline, CDR1 is SNHLY and CDR2 is FYNNEI. The germline V and J ends were trimmed by 4 bases and 0 bases, with 7 bases remaining between them. The CDR3 contains 15 residues. CDR3 loop: CASSVDSSYNSPLHF. The CDR3 DNA reads TGTGCCAGCAGTGTGGACAGCTCCTATAATTCACCCCTCCACTTT.

The CDR3 DNA sequence: TGTGCCAGCAGTCCGGGACAGGGTTCAATCGGGGCCAACGTCCTGACTTTC. As protein: CASSPGQGSIGANVLTF. This rearrangement joins TRBV5-4 to TRBJ2-6, with TRBD1 matching 9 bases. CDR1 SGHNT and CDR2 YYREEE come from the germline V gene (reference sequence). The junction had 10 bases not matched to a gene; V was cut back by 5 bases and J by 4 bases. The CDR3 contains 17 residues.

As for this clonotype: Sequence at one end of the junction differs from germline and may be a read error. The chain is built from TRBV4-2 and TRBJ2-3; D is perhaps TRBD2 (6 bases). Germline V lookup: CDR1 LGHNA, CDR2 YNFKEQ. The CDR3 contains 16 residues. CDR3 residues: CASSQLGGLGMDTQYF. Here the CDR3 DNA reads TGCGCCAGCAGCCAACTTGGAGGGCTCGGGATGGATACGCAGTATTTT.

In this sample, this clonotype turned up a few times. This chain links TRBV2 with TRBJ2-2; TRBD1 aligns across 11 bases. Per germline, CDR1 SNHLY and CDR2 FYNNEI. V gave up 6 bases and J gave up 1 base; unmatched junction bases: 10. This CDR3 has 18 residues. This chain's CDR3 is CASSPDRGLPQNTGELFF. In nucleotides, the CDR3 is TGTGCCAGCAGCCCGGACAGGGGGCTTCCCCAGAACACCGGGGAGCTGTTTTTT.

This rearrangement joins TRBV2 to TRBJ1-5; 7 bases match TRBD1. V lost 6 bases to trimming and J lost 0 bases; unmatched junction nucleotides: 8. Germline V gene data show CDR1 as SNHLY and CDR2 as FYNNEI. The CDR3 sequence is 16 residues long. For the CDR3, the DNA is TGTGCCAGCAGAGGGACAGCTCTTTATAGCAATCAGCCCCAGCATTTT. As protein: CASRGTALYSNQPQHF. The full variable domain, in which reference TRBV2 and TRBJ1-5 provide the parts outside the CDR3, is EPEVTQTPSHQVTQMGQEVILRCVPISNHLYFYWYRQILGQKVEFLVSFYNNEISEKSEIFDDQFSVERPDGSNFTLKIRSTKLEDSAMYFCASRGTALYSNQPQHFGDGTRLSIL.